These 2 T cell receptor beta chains came from one sample sequenced in a study of shared clonotypes between healthy human individuals. The repertoire was sequenced with immunoSEQ multiplex PCR; TCRdb's copy has only in-frame clones and lacks some. The sample lists some 1,400,000 clones; roughly 96% were seen once. The sample taken for sequencing was naive CD4+ T cells sorted from blood. Documented subset: CD45RA+ positively selected. The source of these receptors is a man between 25 and 39 years old in good health.

The chain carries TRBV11-2 and TRBJ2-2; 8 bases map to TRBD1. Losses at the gene ends were 5 bases for V and 4 bases for J; bases not matched to a gene: 3. CDR3 length: 14 amino acids. Germline V gene sequence: CDR1 SGHAT, CDR2 FQNNGV. In nucleotides, the CDR3 is TGTGCCAGCAGCGTGGGACAGGTCACCGGGGAGCTGTTTTTT. This gives the protein CASSVGQVTGELFF.

V gene TRBV6-1 combines with J gene TRBJ2-5, with 7 bases that match TRBD1. The CDR3 covers 14 residues. The germline CDR1 and CDR2 sequences are MNHNS and SASEGT. With V trimmed by 2 bases and J by 5 bases, 5 bases remained unmatched. CDR3 DNA: TGTGCCAGCAGTGAACAGGGGGTCGGTGAGACCCAGTACTTC. It yields the protein CASSEQGVGETQYF.